A single sample is the source of the 29 T cell receptor beta chains below, sequenced in a study of T-cell reconstitution after alpha-beta-depleted transplantation in children. The TCRbeta library was prepared with unique molecular identifiers. A single record per CDR3 protein comes from TCRdb applying MiXCR to the PCR reads. Among approximately 650,000 distinct CDR3 sequences listed, around 12% were seen once. The material sequenced was PBMCs, taken before TCRalphabeta/CD19-depleted stem cell transplant. These TCRs come from a girl aged 2-9 years with congenital amegakaryocytic thrombocytopenia, due to receive a stem cell transplant.

This clonotype was picked up many times. The gene calls are TRBV7-9 and TRBJ2-3; D perhaps matches TRBD2 (6 bases). CDR1 is SEHNR and CDR2 is FQNEAQ in the germline V gene (reference sequence). The CDR3 totals 15 residues. V lost 0 bases and J lost 6, with 13 bases in between. The CDR3 loop is CASSLARGRSDTQYF. The CDR3 DNA reads TGTGCCAGCAGCTTAGCGCGGGGAAGGTCTGATACGCAGTATTTT.

This clonotype was seen only a few times. The rearrangement links TRBV20-1 to TRBJ2-7; TRBD1 matches 8 bases. The CDR3 covers 16 residues. V trimming: 6 bases; J trimming: 0 bases; junction bases outside the gene matches: 13. Germline V lookup: CDR1 DFQATT, CDR2 SNEGSKA (reference sequence). The CDR3 reads CSATDREHTSSYEQYF. Here the CDR3 DNA reads TGCAGTGCAACGGACAGGGAACATACCTCCTCCTACGAGCAGTACTTC.

The chain is built from TRBV3-1 and TRBJ2-7; 7 nucleotides agree with TRBD2. The CDR3 loop spans 13 amino acids. CDR1 is LGHDT, CDR2 YNNKEL, per germline (reference sequence). The J segment lost 2 bases and the V segment lost 4 bases, leaving 2 bases of the junction unmatched. This CDR3 is CASSRTSAYEQYF. The CDR3 DNA reads TGTGCCAGCAGCCGGACTAGTGCCTACGAGCAGTACTTC.

V is TRBV10-3 and J is TRBJ2-6; D is possibly TRBD1 or TRBD2 (5 bases each). This CDR3 has 15 residues. Per the germline V gene, CDR1 is ENHRY and CDR2 is SYGVKD. Trimming took off 7 bases at V and 0 bases at J, with 10 bases between the two ends. In DNA, the CDR3 is TGTGCCATCAAGGGACCAAGCTCTGGGGCCAACGTCCTGACTTTC. This gives the protein CAIKGPSSGANVLTF.

This clonotype has a count of ten or more. The chain has TRBV10-3 and TRBJ2-1; TRBD2 aligns across 7 bases. CDR3 length: 15 residues. Trimming removed 6 bases from V and 4 bases from J; junction bases left unmatched: 9. CDR1 is ENHRY and CDR2 is SYGVKD in the germline V gene. The CDR3 protein is CAIRPDASGYNEQFF. The CDR3 bases are TGTGCCATCAGACCCGATGCTAGCGGTTACAATGAGCAGTTCTTC.

The rearrangement uses TRBV7-9 and TRBJ2-1; D might be TRBD1 or TRBD2, each matching 5 bases. The V gene lost 4 bases and the J gene lost 2 bases, with 12 bases spanning the gap. The CDR3 length is 15 residues. Germline lookup yields CDR1 SEHNR and CDR2 FQNEAQ (reference sequence). CDR3: CASSYQPGPYNEQFF. The CDR3 region has the DNA TGTGCCAGCAGCTACCAACCGGGACCCTACAATGAGCAGTTCTTC.

In this sample, this clonotype turned up many times. The chain joins TRBV5-6 to TRBJ2-7; 8 bases fit TRBD1. V was clipped by 1 base and J by 4 bases; unmatched bases: 7. Germline V gene lookup returns CDR1 SGHDT and CDR2 YYEEEE. This CDR3 is 15 amino acids long. The CDR3 loop is CASSLTPRGLYEQYF. For the CDR3, the DNA is TGTGCCAGCAGCTTGACTCCCAGGGGGCTTTACGAGCAGTACTTC. Filled out from reference TRBV5-6 and TRBJ2-7, the complete variable domain reads DAGVTQSPTHLIKTRGQQVTLRCSPKSGHDTVSWYQQALGQGPQFIFQYYEEEERQRGNFPDRFSGHQFPNYSSELNVNALLLGDSALYLCASSLTPRGLYEQYFGPGTRLTVT.

This clonotype showed up many times. This rearrangement joins TRBV29-1 to TRBJ2-5; possible D gene TRBD2, 6 bases. Trimming pared 3 bases from V and 0 bases from J, leaving 17 bases between. The CDR3 is 16 residues long. CDR1 is SQVTM, CDR2 ANQGSEA, per germline. CDR3 sequence (DNA): TGCAGCGTTGATGGTATGAGGACTACCGACCAAGAGACCCAGTACTTC. Its translation: CSVDGMRTTDQETQYF.

This clonotype was observed a handful of times. The V gene is TRBV7-6, the J gene TRBJ1-4; D remains unclear. Trimming removed 5 bases from V and 8 bases from J, with 12 bases in between. The CDR3 consists of 13 residues. Germline V CDR1 and CDR2: SGHVS, FNYEAQ. The CDR3 spells CASSSQAAEKLFF. The DNA for the CDR3 is TGTGCCAGCAGCAGTCAAGCTGCGGAAAAACTGTTTTTT.

This clonotype was recorded at least ten times. This rearrangement joins TRBV5-1 to TRBJ2-3; TRBD2 matches 7 bases. The CDR3 extends over 16 amino acids. After removal of 2 bases from V and 9 bases from J, the junction contained 15 bases not matched to a gene. CDR1 and CDR2 from the germline V gene are SGHRS and YFSETQ. CDR3 residues: CASSFIGSAGEGTQYF. CDR3 nucleotides: TGCGCCAGCAGCTTTATCGGGTCGGCGGGAGAGGGGACGCAGTATTTT.

This clonotype occurred many times. The V and J genes are TRBV20-1 and TRBJ2-1, with 9 positions matching TRBD2. CDR1 and CDR2 (germline): DFQATT, SNEGSKA (reference sequence). The V segment lost 3 bases and the J segment 0 bases; nucleotides outside the gene matches: 3. The CDR3 is 15 residues long. CDR3 sequence (DNA): TGCAGTGCTAGCGCTAGCGGGAACTCCTACAATGAGCAGTTCTTC. Translated, it gives CSASASGNSYNEQFF.

Ten or more counts support this clonotype. The V and J genes are TRBV7-2 and TRBJ2-3, with a possible D match to TRBD1 (6 bases). V was cut by 5 bases and J by 1 base, with 10 bases left in between. Germline CDR1 and CDR2: SGHTA and FQGNSA. CDR3 size: 14 residues. Here the CDR3 reads CASSPGVRTDTQYF. The CDR3 DNA is TGTGCCAGCAGCCCAGGGGTACGCACAGATACGCAGTATTTT.

The chain links TRBV5-1 to TRBJ2-1; tentative D call: TRBD2 (7 bases). CDR3 size: 14 residues. Germline V gene lookup returns CDR1 SGHRS and CDR2 YFSETQ. V dropped 7 bases and J dropped 2 bases, with 13 bases sitting between them. CDR3 residues: CASSGGDTYNEQFF. The DNA for the CDR3 is TGCGCCAGCTCTGGGGGGGACACCTACAATGAGCAGTTCTTC. Variable domain in full (rest from reference TRBV5-1 and TRBJ2-1): KAGVTQTPRYLIKTRGQQVTLSCSPISGHRSVSWYQQTPGQGLQFLFEYFSETQRNKGNFPGRFSGRQFSNSRSEMNVSTLELGDSALYLCASSGGDTYNEQFFGPGTRLTVL.

V is TRBV7-6 and J is TRBJ2-2; no clear D gene. Germline CDR1 is SGHVS and CDR2 is FNYEAQ. The V end was cut by 5 bases, the J end by 5 bases, with 9 bases between. The CDR3 runs 13 residues. CDR3 DNA: TGTGCCAGCAGCCATGCGCAGACCGGGGAGCTGTTTTTT. It specifies CASSHAQTGELFF.

This clonotype has a count of ten or more. This chain links TRBV4-2 with TRBJ2-7; D call uncertain. V was clipped by 5 bases and J by 0 bases, with 11 bases between them. The CDR3 is 14 amino acids. CDR1 is LGHNA and CDR2 is YNFKEQ in the germline V gene. The CDR3 loop reads CASSVGISSYEQYF. DNA of the CDR3: TGTGCCAGCAGCGTAGGGATAAGCTCCTACGAGCAGTACTTC.

This clonotype was counted many times. An end of the junction differs from the germline gene, which may be a read error. In nucleotides, the CDR3 is TGCGCCAGCAGCCAAGTGTTGACTAGCAGAGATACGCAGTATTTT. Amino acid sequence: CASSQVLTSRDTQYF. The genes are TRBV4-1 and TRBJ2-3; 7 bases agree with TRBD2. The CDR3 is made up of 15 amino acids. Germline lookup yields CDR1 MGHRA and CDR2 YSYEKL.

This clonotype came up many times. The CDR3 sequence: CASSFVEAVNTEAFF. DNA for the CDR3: TGTGCCAGCAGCTTCGTAGAGGCCGTAAACACTGAAGCTTTCTTT. This sequence joins TRBV7-9 and TRBJ1-1, with D unresolved. Germline CDR1 reads SEHNR; CDR2 reads FQNEAQ (reference sequence). The V end lost 3 bases, the J end lost 2 bases, and 13 bases lay between the germline ends. The CDR3 sequence is 15 residues long.

The chain combines TRBV20-1 with TRBJ2-7; D not resolved. Deletions cut 6 bases from V and 0 bases from J, with 9 bases between. Germline values: CDR1 DFQATT, CDR2 SNEGSKA (reference sequence). The CDR3 is 12 residues long. For the CDR3, the DNA is TGCAGTGCCAAGGGCCTCTCCTACGAGCAGTACTTC. Translating gives CSAKGLSYEQYF.

CDR3 sequence (DNA): TGCGCCAGCAGCTTAGGGACAGTCGGCAACACTGAAGCTTTCTTT. Its protein is CASSLGTVGNTEAFF. The chain has TRBV5-1 and TRBJ1-1; 7 nucleotides align to TRBD1. The CDR3 is made up of 15 amino acids. Germline lookup yields CDR1 SGHRS and CDR2 YFSETQ. J lost 2 bases, V lost 2 bases, and 6 bases had no gene match.

This clonotype was counted ten times or more. The V call is TRBV20-1, the J call TRBJ2-1; D not certain. The CDR3 contains 14 residues. Germline CDR1 is DFQATT and CDR2 is SNEGSKA (reference sequence). V was clipped by 4 bases and J by 6 bases, with 16 bases between them. The CDR3 DNA reads TGCAGTGCTAAGGGTCCGATGTGGTTCAATGAGCAGTTCTTC. Translating gives CSAKGPMWFNEQFF.

In its sample, this clonotype was seen a few times. The chain couples TRBV5-1 to TRBJ1-2; 7 bases align to TRBD1. The V gene's germline CDR1 is SGHRS and CDR2 YFSETQ. This CDR3 region has 14 residues. J gave up 4 bases and V 3 bases, and 6 bases lay outside the gene matches. CDR3 in DNA: TGCGCCAGCAGCTGGGGGACAGCCCCCTATGGCTACACCTTC. Translated, it gives CASSWGTAPYGYTF.

This clonotype was seen only a few times. This chain links TRBV2 with TRBJ1-1, with D hard to call. Per the germline V gene, CDR1 is SNHLY and CDR2 is FYNNEI. CDR3 size: 12 residues. V gave up 3 bases and J gave up 7 bases, with 9 bases separating them. This CDR3 reads CASSDEAVEAFF. The CDR3 DNA reads as TGTGCCAGCAGTGATGAAGCCGTTGAAGCTTTCTTT.

This clonotype was observed a few times. The chain uses TRBV20-1 and TRBJ2-3; 12 bases are a match to TRBD2. The CDR3 totals 16 residues. J lost 4 bases, V lost 2 bases, and 7 bases had no gene match. From germline, CDR1 is DFQATT and CDR2 SNEGSKA (reference sequence). DNA of the CDR3: TGCAGTGCTAGACCACCGACTAGCGGGAGAGCAGATACGCAGTATTTT. Its translation: CSARPPTSGRADTQYF.

The V call is TRBV27, the J call TRBJ2-7, with D perhaps TRBD1 or TRBD2 (5 bases each). Deletions cut 3 bases from V and 6 bases from J, with 9 bases between. Germline V CDR1 and CDR2: MNHEY, SMNVEV (reference sequence). CDR3 length equals 12 residues. In DNA, the CDR3 is TGTGCCAGCAGTTTTGGGGACGGCGAGCAGTACTTC. Translated, it gives CASSFGDGEQYF.

DNA for the CDR3: TGTGCCAGCAGTTTGGATCACGGCTCCTACGAGCAGTACTTC. Amino acids: CASSLDHGSYEQYF. V and J are TRBV12-3 or TRBV12-4 and TRBJ2-7; unclear D gene. The CDR3 is 14 amino acids. V was trimmed by 3 bases and J by 0 bases, leaving 9 bases between them.

In its sample, this clonotype was seen many times. The rearrangement uses TRBV6-4 and TRBJ2-3; TRBD1 matches at 12 bases. The ends lost 2 bases at V and 4 bases at J; junction bases unmatched: 1. CDR3 length equals 15 residues. In germline, CDR1 is MRHNA, CDR2 SNTAGT. CDR3 sequence (DNA): TGTGCCAGCAGTGACGGGACAGGGGGCGCAGATACGCAGTATTTT. It specifies CASSDGTGGADTQYF.

This clonotype turned up a few times. In DNA form, the CDR3 reads TGTGCCAGCACCCTAGACCGTAGCTCCTACAATGAGCAGTTCTTC. It codes for CASTLDRSSYNEQFF. The rearrangement uses TRBV7-6 and TRBJ2-1; D unclear. Germline lookup yields CDR1 SGHVS and CDR2 FNYEAQ. The V and J ends lost 7 bases and 0 bases respectively, with 13 bases between them. The CDR3 sequence is 15 residues long. Drawing the rest from reference TRBV7-6 and TRBJ2-1, the complete variable domain is GAGVSQSPRYKVTKRGQDVALRCDPISGHVSLYWYRQALGQGPEFLTYFNYEAQQDKSGLPNDRFSAERPEGSISTLTIQRTEQRDSAMYRCASTLDRSSYNEQFFGPGTRLTVL.

This clonotype was seen only a few times. The rearrangement joins TRBV7-6 to TRBJ2-7, with 9 nucleotides matching TRBD2. V was clipped by 3 bases and J by 0 bases; unmatched bases: 15. The germline V gene has CDR1 SGHVS and CDR2 FNYEAQ. This CDR3 comprises 19 residues. The CDR3 region has the DNA TGTGCCAGCAGCTTTTCGGGTAGCGGGAGAGGAAGAGGCTCCTACGAGCAGTACTTC. Translation gives CASSFSGSGRGRGSYEQYF.

A remark on this clonotype: A junction end diverges from the germline sequence, so it may reflect a read error. This chain links TRBV20-1 with TRBJ2-1; the D is unclear. Germline V gene sequence: CDR1 DFQATT, CDR2 SNEGSKA (reference sequence). This CDR3 has 12 residues. CDR3 sequence reads: CSASGRYNEQIF. Written as DNA, the CDR3 is TGCAGTGCCAGTGGGCGCTACAATGAGCAGATCTTC.